The sequence of this T cell receptor beta chain was determined in a study of T cell responses to AZD1222 COVID-19 vaccine. Regarding the study as a whole: Spike was spanned by vaccine-associated CD4 TCRs, with dominance at 160-218 and 743-854.

The repertoire was sequenced with immunoSEQ multiplex PCR; TCRdb's copy has only in-frame clones and lacks some. This sample has approximately 200,000 clones; approximately 95% occur once, and the top ten carry roughly 0.99%. This clone was detected only once. Its antigen is not known. This receptor was obtained from an adult who received the AZD1222 COVID-19 vaccine. Material: peripheral blood, obtained 28 days after the second AZD1222 dose.

The CDR3 nucleotides read TGTGCCAGCAGTTTAGCCCGATTGAACACTGAAGCTTTCTTT. Its protein is CASSLARLNTEAFF. The chain joins TRBV28 to TRBJ1-1; D gene unclear. This CDR3 is built from 14 residues. The V and J ends lost 2 bases and 0 bases respectively, with 7 bases between them. The germline V gene has CDR1 MDHEN and CDR2 SYDVKM.